This T cell receptor beta chain was profiled in a study of cytomegalovirus exposure and HLA in healthy donors. Both 60 Vbeta primers and 13 Jbeta primers went into the PCR. Generated by immunoSEQ multiplex PCR, the TCRdb table keeps only in-frame clones and is missing some. The data show roughly 150,000 clones, 70% to 80% seen once. Study-wide findings and caveats: Researchers reportedly found TCR beta sequences accurately predicted most subjects' HLA-A and HLA-B alleles.

From germline, CDR1 is MGHRA and CDR2 YSYEKL. CDR3 length: 22 residues. Trimming at V came to 2 bases and at J to 2 bases, leaving 25 bases not matched to a gene. This clone occurred once. No antigen is known for it. The clonotype originates from a woman in her forties in good health and CMV-seropositive. The chain carries TRBV4-1 and TRBJ2-5; 8 bases fit TRBD2. The sample comprised PBMCs. The CDR3 here is CASSQREPSGPSPSGAQETQYF. CDR3 nucleotide sequence: TGCGCCAGCAGCCAAAGGGAGCCTAGCGGGCCTTCACCCTCTGGGGCACAAGAGACCCAGTACTTC.